This T cell receptor beta chain was observed in a study of blood T cell repertoires in COVID-19. As for the study in general: COVID-19 samples from acute and convalescent phases originated in the United States, Italy and Spain. Nucleic acid was either cDNA or gDNA, and it came from T cells, B-cell-depleted T cells, or PBMCs.

In the original analysis: Reference gene primer amplification in the assay estimated nucleated cell counts. Some clones are missing from TCRdb's copy, which holds only in-frame ones; the method was immunoSEQ multiplex PCR. V and J calls and clone size are those listed in that table; D and trimming were worked out from the DNA. The sample has 150,000 to 200,000 clones; about 86% are singletons. This CDR3 contains 15 residues. CDR1 LGHNA and CDR2 YNFKEQ come from the germline V gene. Trimming shortened V by 0 bases and J by 1 base, and 9 bases separated the two germline ends. The sequencing sample was made of peripheral blood. This TCR was recovered from a man aged 55 to 69 with acute or convalescent COVID-19. The chain couples TRBV4-2 to TRBJ1-1, with D uncertain. Written as DNA, the CDR3 is TGTGCCAGCAGCCAAGATGGCCGAAAGAACACTGAAGCTTTCTTT. Amino acids: CASSQDGRKNTEAFF.